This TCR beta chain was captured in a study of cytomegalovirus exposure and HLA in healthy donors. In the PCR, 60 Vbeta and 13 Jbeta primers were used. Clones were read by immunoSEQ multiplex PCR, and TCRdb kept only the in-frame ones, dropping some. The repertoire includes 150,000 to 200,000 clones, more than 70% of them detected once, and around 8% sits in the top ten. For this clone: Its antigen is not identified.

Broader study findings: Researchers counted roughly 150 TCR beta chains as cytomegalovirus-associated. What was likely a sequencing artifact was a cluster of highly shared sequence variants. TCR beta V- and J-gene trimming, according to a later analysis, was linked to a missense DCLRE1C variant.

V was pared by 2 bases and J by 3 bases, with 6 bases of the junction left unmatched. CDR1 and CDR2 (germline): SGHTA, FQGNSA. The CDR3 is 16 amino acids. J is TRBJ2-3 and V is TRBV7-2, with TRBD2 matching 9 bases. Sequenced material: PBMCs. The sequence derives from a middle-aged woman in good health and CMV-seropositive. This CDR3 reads CASSLRFSGSTDTQYF. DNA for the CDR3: TGTGCCAGCAGCTTACGTTTTAGCGGGAGTACAGATACGCAGTATTTT.